The 9 T cell receptor beta chains presented below share a single source sample, sequenced in a study of spatial heterogeneity in lung cancer. The time point was: sample taken at primary tumor resection. The study sequenced unsorted whole RNA from tumor, nontumor lung or frozen PBMC. TCRdb processed the 5' RACE reads anew with MiXCR; each CDR3 protein has one entry. The sample has roughly 39,000 distinct CDR3 sequences, around 5.5% seen once. The sequencing used PBMCs, collected at surgery. The source is a male donor with early-stage non-small cell lung cancer.

This clonotype is medium-sized (0.01 to 0.1%). The chain combines TRBV4-1 with TRBJ2-1, with D hard to call. The V and J ends lost 3 bases and 3 bases respectively, with 3 bases between them. The CDR3 totals 12 residues. Germline CDR1 and CDR2: MGHRA and YSYEKL. As DNA, the CDR3 is TGCGCCAGCAGCCACGGCTACAATGAGCAGTTCTTC. Protein: CASSHGYNEQFF.

Ten or more counts support this clonotype. V and J are TRBV20-1 and TRBJ1-3, with D unclear. The germline gives CDR1 DFQATT, CDR2 SNEGSKA (reference sequence). CDR3 length: 11 amino acids. Between the trimmed V and J ends, which lost 8 bases and 2 bases, there was a span of 7 bases. The CDR3 here is CSIITGNTIYF. CDR3 nucleotides: TGCAGTATAATTACTGGAAACACCATATATTTT.

This clonotype occurred many times. CDR3 bases: TGCAGTGCTAGAGAGCAGGGTTTAGCCAAAAACATTCAGTACTTC. As protein: CSAREQGLAKNIQYF. The chain couples TRBV20-1 to TRBJ2-4; weak D call: TRBD1 (5 bases). Trimming stripped 0 bases from V and 0 bases from J, with 9 bases between. Germline V CDR1 and CDR2: DFQATT, SNEGSKA (reference sequence). This CDR3 spans 15 amino acids.

This chain uses TRBV11-3 with TRBJ2-3; 14 positions match TRBD2. The CDR3 covers 18 residues. V lost 3 bases and J lost 0; bases outside the gene matches: 5. CDR1 is SGHNT and CDR2 is YENEEA in the germline V gene. CDR3 sequence: CASSFTGTSGGSTDTQYF. The CDR3, as DNA: TGTGCCAGCAGCTTTACCGGGACTAGCGGGGGCAGCACAGATACGCAGTATTTT.

This clonotype came up many times. V and J are TRBV11-2 and TRBJ1-2; weak D call: TRBD1 (5 bases). Between the trimmed V and J ends, which lost 4 bases and 4 bases, there was a span of 13 bases. The length of the CDR3 is 14 residues. Per the germline V gene, CDR1 is SGHAT and CDR2 is FQNNGV. The CDR3 spells CASSSQTGGYGYTF. Here the CDR3 DNA reads TGTGCCAGCAGCTCGCAAACAGGTGGCTATGGCTACACCTTC.

This clonotype was counted a few times. CDR3 protein: CASSSGLYSNQPQHF. In DNA form, the CDR3 reads TGCGCCAGCAGCTCGGGCCTTTATAGCAATCAGCCCCAGCATTTT. J is TRBJ1-5 and V is TRBV4-1; D not resolved. Germline V gene sequence: CDR1 MGHRA, CDR2 YSYEKL. V gave up 5 bases and J gave up 0 bases, with 11 bases separating them. This CDR3 is built from 15 residues.

The chain couples TRBV7-9 to TRBJ2-1; TRBD1 matches at 9 bases. V shed 6 bases and J 5 bases; nucleotides not matched to a gene: 8. The CDR3 totals 15 residues. The germline V gene has CDR1 SEHNR and CDR2 FQNEAQ (reference sequence). CDR3 in amino acids: CASRSGQGHHNEQFF. DNA for the CDR3: TGTGCCAGCAGGTCGGGACAGGGACATCACAATGAGCAGTTCTTC.

Note on this clonotype: A much larger clone differs from this one at a single base, so this may be a read error. The V gene is TRBV27, the J gene TRBJ1-1, with D possibly matching TRBD1 (6 bases). Germline V gene data show CDR1 as MNHEY and CDR2 as SMNVEV (reference sequence). The CDR3 is 14 amino acids. CDR3 bases: TGTGCCAGCAGTTTCAGGGGTTTGAACACTAAAGCTTTCTTT. The encoded protein is CASSFRGLNTKAFF.

Many counts were recorded for this clonotype. The chain is built from TRBV6-5 and TRBJ1-3; D gene uncertain. The CDR3 has 13 residues. Germline V gives CDR1 MNHEY, CDR2 SVGAGI. With 8 bases removed from V and 0 bases from J, the gap between germline ends came to 8 bases. In DNA, the CDR3 is TGTGCCAGCGAGGGCCCCTCTGGAAACACCATATATTTT. It is translated as CASEGPSGNTIYF.